The 22 T cell receptor beta chains below were found in one sample sequenced in a study of CD8 T cells in ankylosing spondylitis. TCRdb recomputed calls from the 5' RACE reads with MiXCR, one row per CDR3 protein. The sample gives about 400,000 distinct CDR3 sequences, roughly 20% of which show up once; less than 15% is in the top ten. Sequencing was done on a sample of blood, either unsorted or a sorted T cell fraction (not recorded which). Receptors originate from a male donor with ankylosing spondylitis or in good health (not recorded which).

The table lists this clonotype with a few counts. V usage is TRBV20-1 and J usage is TRBJ1-1; D gene unclear. The germline V gene encodes CDR1 DFQATT and CDR2 SNEGSKA (reference sequence). The CDR3 is made up of 15 amino acids. Trimming left V 6 bases short and J 0 bases short, with 17 bases between. The chain's CDR3 is CSASGSAVMNTEAFF. CDR3 coding DNA: TGCAGTGCCAGCGGTAGTGCGGTAATGAACACTGAAGCTTTCTTT.

This clonotype was seen a handful of times. The chain has TRBV7-9 and TRBJ1-4, with D hard to call. The V and J ends lost 5 bases and 7 bases respectively, with 20 bases between them. Germline V gene data show CDR1 as SEHNR and CDR2 as FQNEAQ (reference sequence). This CDR3 comprises 16 residues. The CDR3 region is CASSPAPVYALEKLFF. The CDR3 DNA sequence: TGTGCCAGCAGCCCGGCCCCAGTCTATGCGCTTGAAAAACTGTTTTTT.

This clonotype was counted a few times. A read error may account for a junction end that differs from germline. J is TRBJ2-7 and V is TRBV3-1, with TRBD2 matching 12 bases. There are 15 residues in the CDR3. Germline CDR1 and CDR2: LGHDT and YNNKEL (reference sequence). In DNA, the CDR3 is TGTGCCAGCACCCAATTGACTAGCGGGGGCTACGAGCAGTACTTC. The encoded protein is CASTQLTSGGYEQYF.

This clonotype has just a few counts. The chain combines TRBV15 with TRBJ2-5; D not resolved. The CDR3 sequence is 16 residues long. The V and J ends lost 1 base and 2 bases respectively, with 14 bases between them. Germline loops: CDR1 LNHNV, CDR2 YYDKDF (reference sequence). CDR3 DNA sequence: TGTGCCACCAGCAGAGGAGGTGTAGGGAAGCAAGAGACCCAGTACTTC. It codes for CATSRGGVGKQETQYF.

This clonotype was counted only a few times. CDR3 loop: CASSQQVTDTQYF. In nucleotides, the CDR3 is TGTGCCAGCAGCCAACAGGTCACAGATACGCAGTATTTT. The chain links TRBV3-1 to TRBJ2-3; unclear D gene. V was clipped by 2 bases and J by 2 bases, with 5 bases between them. This CDR3 is built from 13 residues. The germline V gene has CDR1 LGHDT and CDR2 YNNKEL (reference sequence).

This clonotype appeared a few times. V and J are TRBV12-3 or TRBV12-4 and TRBJ1-2; 7 bases align to TRBD1. V was clipped by 8 bases and J by 10 bases; unmatched bases: 10. This CDR3 has 12 residues. The CDR3 coding sequence is TGTGCCAGCCGAGAACTCAGGGGGTACTACACCTTC. Translating gives CASRELRGYYTF.

This clonotype was counted between two and nine times. The rearrangement joins TRBV29-1 to TRBJ2-2; either TRBD1 or TRBD2 may fit D (6 bases each). The CDR3 sequence is 14 residues long. CDR1 and CDR2 (germline): SQVTM, ANQGSEA. Deletions cut 4 bases from V and 2 bases from J, with 11 bases between. This chain's CDR3 is CSVARGRNTGELFF. CDR3 nucleotide sequence: TGCAGCGTTGCTCGGGGGCGAAACACCGGGGAGCTGTTTTTT.

This clonotype was counted only a few times. The J gene is TRBJ1-5, the V gene TRBV12-3 or TRBV12-4, with D perhaps TRBD1 (5 bases). V was shortened by 3 bases and J by 7 bases, with 13 bases between the two germline ends. The CDR3 totals 14 residues. The CDR3 reads CASSFFAGSQPQHF. For the CDR3, the DNA is TGTGCCAGCAGTTTTTTCGCAGGGAGCCAGCCCCAGCATTTT.

The rearrangement joins TRBV12-3 or TRBV12-4 to TRBJ2-7; 7 nucleotides match TRBD1. The CDR3 loop spans 14 amino acids. The V and J ends lost 7 bases and 2 bases, in that order; junction bases with no gene match: 8. CDR3 protein: CASTPDRAPYEQYF. The CDR3 DNA is TGTGCCAGCACCCCTGACAGGGCCCCCTACGAGCAGTACTTC.

The gene calls are TRBV29-1 and TRBJ2-7; D ambiguous. The V gene's germline CDR1 is SQVTM and CDR2 ANQGSEA. Trimming stripped 1 base from V and 2 bases from J, with 6 bases between. The CDR3 runs 12 residues. CDR3 protein: CSVEVSPYEQYF. The CDR3, as DNA: TGCAGCGTTGAAGTTAGTCCCTACGAGCAGTACTTC.

This clonotype was found a few times. The CDR3 reads CASSLASPDTQYF. CDR3 DNA: TGTGCCAGCAGCTTAGCTTCTCCAGATACGCAGTATTTT. The chain employs TRBV7-9 and TRBJ2-3; D is uncertain. The germline V gene has CDR1 SEHNR and CDR2 FQNEAQ (reference sequence). The CDR3 has 13 amino acids. Trimming shortened V by 0 bases and J by 4 bases, and 5 bases separated the two germline ends.

This clonotype was recorded a few times. V usage is TRBV12-3 or TRBV12-4 and J usage is TRBJ1-5, with D maybe TRBD1 (5 bases). V shed 6 bases and J shed 7 bases, with 13 bases lying between them. The CDR3 is 13 amino acids. CDR3 in amino acids: CASRGEVAQPQHF. The CDR3 DNA follows: TGTGCCAGCAGGGGGGAAGTGGCCCAGCCCCAGCATTTT.

The J gene is TRBJ2-3, the V gene TRBV30; D unclear. The CDR3 is made up of 12 amino acids. From germline, CDR1 is GTSNPN and CDR2 SVGIG (reference sequence). V lost 5 bases and J lost 0, with 6 bases in between. CDR3 coding DNA: TGTGCCTGGGCCACTAGCACAGATACGCAGTATTTT. This translates into CAWATSTDTQYF.

This clonotype was seen more than once but under ten times. The chain uses TRBV6-1 and TRBJ2-1; TRBD2 aligns across 7 bases. J was trimmed by 0 bases and V by 10 bases; bases with no gene match: 9. This CDR3 comprises 15 residues. Germline V gene sequence: CDR1 MNHNS, CDR2 SASEGT. The CDR3 DNA follows: TGTGCCACCAAACGGGGGGATAGCTCCTACAATGAGCAGTTCTTC. Amino acids: CATKRGDSSYNEQFF.

This CDR3 reads CASSVAGQQETQYF. The CDR3 bases are TGTGCCAGCAGCGTAGCGGGACAGCAAGAGACCCAGTACTTC. The chain employs TRBV9 and TRBJ2-5; the match to TRBD1 covers 7 bases. Germline V gene data show CDR1 as SGDLS and CDR2 as YYNGEE. Trimming at V came to 0 bases and at J to 2 bases, leaving 1 base not matched to a gene. The CDR3 is 14 residues long.

The gene calls are TRBV12-5 and TRBJ1-6; perhaps TRBD1 as D (6 bases). Trimming removed 5 bases at V and 0 bases at J, with 14 bases between. Germline CDR1 and CDR2: LGHNT and FRNRAP. The CDR3 has 17 residues. CDR3 sequence: CASGPQGTLSYNSPLHF. The CDR3 DNA reads TGTGCTAGTGGTCCCCAGGGGACACTCTCCTATAATTCACCCCTCCACTTT.

Comments on this clonotype: An end of the junction differs from the germline gene, which may be a read error. Written as DNA, the CDR3 is TGTGCCAGCGCGTGGGGCAGGACCTACGAGCAGTGCTTC. Translating gives CASAWGRTYEQCF. J is TRBJ2-7 and V is TRBV7-2; tentative D call: TRBD1 (5 bases). Germline V lookup: CDR1 SGHTA, CDR2 FQGNSA. This CDR3 is 13 amino acids long.

The sample holds a few counts of this clonotype. The rearrangement uses TRBV20-1 and TRBJ2-1, with unresolved D. From germline, CDR1 is DFQATT and CDR2 SNEGSKA (reference sequence). The CDR3 covers 11 residues. V lost 3 bases to trimming and J lost 5 bases, with 5 bases between them. CDR3 coding DNA: TGCAGTGCTAGTGACCACAATGAGCAGTTCTTC. Amino acids: CSASDHNEQFF.

This chain connects TRBV7-3 to TRBJ2-1; D is uncertain. Trimming removed 2 bases at V and 5 bases at J, with 13 bases between. Germline V gene sequence: CDR1 SGHTA, CDR2 FQGTGA. This CDR3 is 15 amino acids long. The CDR3 reads CASSLLARANNEQFF. The CDR3 DNA follows: TGTGCCAGCAGCTTACTTGCTCGGGCCAACAATGAGCAGTTCTTC.

The V gene is TRBV9, the J gene TRBJ2-5, with 9 positions matching TRBD1. CDR3 length equals 16 residues. Per the germline V gene, CDR1 is SGDLS and CDR2 is YYNGEE. The junction had 8 bases not matched to a gene; V was cut back by 3 bases and J by 2 bases. DNA of the CDR3: TGTGCCAGCAGCGCAACAGGGGGCTTAGGTCAAGAGACCCAGTACTTC. This codes for CASSATGGLGQETQYF. The full variable domain, completed using reference TRBV9 and TRBJ2-5, is DSGVTQTPKHLITATGQRVTLRCSPRSGDLSVYWYQQSLDQGLQFLIQYYNGEERAKGNILERFSAQQFPDLHSELNLSSLELGDSALYFCASSATGGLGQETQYFGPGTRLLVL.

This clonotype was seen a handful of times. This CDR3 reads CASSFGDRGWDEQFF. The CDR3 DNA reads TGCGCCAGCAGCTTTGGGGACAGGGGATGGGATGAGCAGTTCTTC. The J gene is TRBJ2-1, the V gene TRBV5-1, with 10 positions matching TRBD1. The germline gives CDR1 SGHRS, CDR2 YFSETQ. The length of the CDR3 is 15 residues. V lost 2 bases, J lost 8 bases, and 7 bases stayed unmatched.

This clonotype was seen only a few times. The chain has TRBV12-3 or TRBV12-4 and TRBJ2-7; tentatively, D is TRBD2 (6 bases). The CDR3 covers 14 residues. V lost 6 bases and J 7 bases, leaving 19 bases between the germline ends. The CDR3 protein is CASSSGLTDGEQYF. The CDR3 DNA reads as TGTGCCAGCAGCTCGGGACTGACGGACGGGGAGCAGTACTTC.